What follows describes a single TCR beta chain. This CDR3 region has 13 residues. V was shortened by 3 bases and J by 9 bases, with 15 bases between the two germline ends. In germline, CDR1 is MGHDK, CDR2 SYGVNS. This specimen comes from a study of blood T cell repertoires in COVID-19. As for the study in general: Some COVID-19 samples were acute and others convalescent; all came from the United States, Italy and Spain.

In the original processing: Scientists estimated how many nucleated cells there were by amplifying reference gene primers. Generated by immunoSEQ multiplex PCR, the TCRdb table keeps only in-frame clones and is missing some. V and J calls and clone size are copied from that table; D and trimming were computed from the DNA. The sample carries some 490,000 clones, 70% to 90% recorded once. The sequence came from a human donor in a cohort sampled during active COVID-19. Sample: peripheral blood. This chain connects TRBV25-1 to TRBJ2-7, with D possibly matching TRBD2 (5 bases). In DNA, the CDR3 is TGTGCCAGCAGTGAGCCCTTCGTCGCGGGGCAGTACTTC. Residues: CASSEPFVAGQYF.